This T cell receptor (beta chain) was sequenced for a study of tumor and adjacent non-tumor tissue in lung cancer. Findings and caveats of the study: In normal lung, the top 100 clones were significantly more dominant than in tumor.

This clonotype was observed a few times. Antigen specificity is unknown. A much larger clone differs by one base, so this may be a read error. Three rounds of nested PCR, following a modified ARM-PCR protocol, produced the TCRbeta library. One entry per CDR3 protein results from TCRdb running MiXCR on the multiplex PCR reads. This sample yields some 93,000 distinct CDR3 sequences, of which about 72% are seen a single time; approximately 20% belongs to the top ten. CDR1 SGHDT and CDR2 YYEEEE come from the germline V gene. This CDR3 has 12 residues. RNA was extracted from bulk tissue without any cell sorting.

Sequencing was performed on lung tumor tissue. The sequence was obtained from a man in his 60s with non-small cell lung cancer. The V gene is TRBV5-6, the J gene TRBJ2-5; D uncertain. CDR3 bases: TGTACCAGCAGCGAGGACGAGGAGACCCAGTACTTC. As protein: CTSSEDEETQYF. The full variable domain, with the rest looked up from reference TRBV5-6 and TRBJ2-5, is DAGVTQSPTHLIKTRGQQVTLRCSPKSGHDTVSWYQQALGQGPQFIFQYYEEEERQRGNFPDRFSGHQFPNYSSELNVNALLLGDSALYLCTSSEDEETQYFGPGTRLLVL.